This passage covers 7 T cell receptor beta chains from one sample sequenced in a study of radiotherapy plus CTLA-4 blockade in lung cancer. Using immunoSEQ multiplex PCR, the repertoire was profiled, and TCRdb retains in-frame clones only, with some absent. The repertoire consists of more than 90,000 clones, with 85% to 90% occurring once and the leading ten covering 4.5% to 5%. Sequenced material: peripheral blood, taken from a patient treated with radiotherapy plus ipilimumab. The origin of the receptors is a human donor with non-small cell lung cancer that progressed on radiotherapy plus ipilimumab.

This clone was detected only once. The V and J genes are TRBV7-9 and TRBJ2-3, with D possibly being TRBD1 or TRBD2 (5 bases each). The CDR3 is made up of 15 amino acids. Per the germline V gene, CDR1 is SEHNR and CDR2 is FQNEAQ (reference sequence). V lost 3 bases and J lost 2, with 12 bases in between. Here the CDR3 DNA reads TGTGCCAGCAGCTTGGCGATTGGGACCACAGATACGCAGTATTTT. This translates into CASSLAIGTTDTQYF.

The V gene is TRBV18, the J gene TRBJ2-1, with a tentative D call TRBD2 (6 bases). CDR1 and CDR2 (germline): KGHSH, LQKENI. The CDR3 has 14 amino acids. Trimming cost V 0 bases and J 4 bases, with 7 bases left between them. CDR3 sequence reads: CASSPPSGYNEQFF. The DNA of the CDR3 is TGTGCCAGCTCACCACCTAGCGGATACAATGAGCAGTTCTTC.

The chain combines TRBV2 with TRBJ2-1; D perhaps matches TRBD2 (5 bases). CDR3 length: 12 residues. Germline assignment: CDR1 SNHLY and CDR2 FYNNEI. V lost 2 bases and J lost 12, with 11 bases in between. The CDR3 DNA follows: TGTGCCAGCAGTGAATTGGTAGCGAGGCAGTTCTTC. As protein: CASSELVARQFF. Complete variable domain (other parts from reference TRBV2 and TRBJ2-1): EPEVTQTPSHQVTQMGQEVILRCVPISNHLYFYWYRQILGQKVEFLVSFYNNEISEKSEIFDDQFSVERPDGSNFTLKIRSTKLEDSAMYFCASSELVARQFFGPGTRLTVL.

The chain combines TRBV30 with TRBJ2-3, with 9 positions matching TRBD2. Germline lookup yields CDR1 GTSNPN and CDR2 SVGIG (reference sequence). V shed 1 base, J shed 6 bases, and the junction held 8 bases outside the gene matches. The CDR3 runs to 15 residues. In nucleotides, the CDR3 is TGTGCCTGGAGTGGCGGGAGGGGCCCTTCCGATACGCAGTATTTT. Amino acids: CAWSGGRGPSDTQYF.

The chain has TRBV29-1 and TRBJ2-7; D may be TRBD2 (6 bases). V was clipped by 3 bases and J by 6 bases, with 12 bases between them. The CDR3 covers 12 residues. The V gene's germline CDR1 is SQVTM and CDR2 ANQGSEA. CDR3 protein: CSVEGGSSEQYF. The CDR3 bases are TGCAGCGTTGAGGGGGGTAGCTCCGAGCAGTACTTC.

This clone was observed once. This chain connects TRBV5-1 to TRBJ2-5; possibly TRBD2 for D (5 bases). The CDR3 runs to 13 residues. CDR1 SGHRS and CDR2 YFSETQ come from the germline V gene. The V gene lost 4 bases and the J gene lost 5 bases, with 12 bases spanning the gap. The DNA for the CDR3 is TGCGCCAGCAGCACCGATCGGGGTGAGACCCAGTACTTC. This sequence encodes CASSTDRGETQYF.

The chain couples TRBV2 to TRBJ2-1; TRBD2 aligns across 10 bases. CDR1 and CDR2 from the germline V gene are SNHLY and FYNNEI. The trim removed 1 base at V and 9 bases at J, leaving 6 bases unmatched. This CDR3 is built from 15 residues. The CDR3 bases are TGTGCCAGCAGTGAAGGGCTAGCGGGAGTGAGTGAGCAGTTCTTC. Protein: CASSEGLAGVSEQFF.